This T cell receptor beta chain emerged from a study of T cell clusters in autoimmune cytopenias. Study background: Per sample, median TRB depth was approximately 48,000 reads, yielding a median roughly 2,000 distinct clonotypes.

Some 39,000 genome equivalents of blood DNA were amplified for TRB. The CDR3 totals 17 residues. The V gene's germline CDR1 is SGHRS and CDR2 YFSETQ. TRB rearrangements were amplified by touch-down multiplex PCR with mixed TRB-A/B primers. TCRdb re-called the multiplex PCR reads; one entry per CDR3 protein, DNA not given. In total, the table holds about 5,000 distinct CDR3 sequences. These sequences were also reported in another study, on T cell repertoires in aging, cancer and after chemotherapy. As that study records: Untreated cancer patients had significantly lower blood TCR diversity than age-matched healthy donors. Loss of evenness, beyond lost richness, contributed to age-related TCR diversity decline in cancer patients. The repertoire data cannot show anything about immunological memory following chemotherapy.

Sequenced input: peripheral blood. The receptor was derived from a human donor in good health. The chain uses TRBV5-1 and TRBJ1-2; TCRdb's D call, TRBD1, is unchecked because there is no DNA. The chain's CDR3 is CASSQEGQGALNYGYTF.